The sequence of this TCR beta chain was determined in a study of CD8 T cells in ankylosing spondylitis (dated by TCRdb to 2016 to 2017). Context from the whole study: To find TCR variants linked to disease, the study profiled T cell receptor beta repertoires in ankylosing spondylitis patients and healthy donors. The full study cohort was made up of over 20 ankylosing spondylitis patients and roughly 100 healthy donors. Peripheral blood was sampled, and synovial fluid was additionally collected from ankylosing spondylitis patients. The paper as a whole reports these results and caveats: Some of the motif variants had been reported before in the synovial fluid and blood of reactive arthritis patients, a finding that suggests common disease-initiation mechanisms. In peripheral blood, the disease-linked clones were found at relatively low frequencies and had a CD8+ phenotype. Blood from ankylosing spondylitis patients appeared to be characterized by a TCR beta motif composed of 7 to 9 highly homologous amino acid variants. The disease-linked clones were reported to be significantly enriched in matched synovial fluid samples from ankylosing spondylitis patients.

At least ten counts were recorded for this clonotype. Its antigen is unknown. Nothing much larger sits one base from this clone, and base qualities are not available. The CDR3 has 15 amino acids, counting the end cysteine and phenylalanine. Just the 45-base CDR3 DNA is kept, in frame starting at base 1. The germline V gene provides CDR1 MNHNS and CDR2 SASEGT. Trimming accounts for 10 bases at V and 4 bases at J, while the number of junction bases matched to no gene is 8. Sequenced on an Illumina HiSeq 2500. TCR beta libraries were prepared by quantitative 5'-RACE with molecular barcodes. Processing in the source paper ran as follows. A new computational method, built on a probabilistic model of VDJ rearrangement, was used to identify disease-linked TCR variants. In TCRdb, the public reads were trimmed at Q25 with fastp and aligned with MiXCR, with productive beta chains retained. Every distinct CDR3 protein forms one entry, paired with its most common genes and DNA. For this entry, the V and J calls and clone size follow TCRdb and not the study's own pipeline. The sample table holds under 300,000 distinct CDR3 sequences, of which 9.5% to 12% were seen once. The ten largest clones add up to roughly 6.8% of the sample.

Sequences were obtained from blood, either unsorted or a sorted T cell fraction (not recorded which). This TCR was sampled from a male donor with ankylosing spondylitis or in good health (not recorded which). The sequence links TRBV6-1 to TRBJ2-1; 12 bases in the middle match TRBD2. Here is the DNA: TGTGCCACCCGAGGACTAGCGGGGACTTACAATGAGCAGTTCTTC. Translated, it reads CATRGLAGTYNEQFF.